Following are 30 T cell receptor beta chains from one sample sequenced in a study of blood T cell repertoires in COVID-19. Using immunoSEQ multiplex PCR, the repertoire was profiled, and TCRdb retains in-frame clones only, with some absent. The table has around 250,000 clones, around 83% seen once. Sequencing was done on a sample of peripheral blood. The source is a woman in her 40s who had recovered from COVID-19.

The genes are TRBV6-1 and TRBJ1-3; the D gene is possibly TRBD1 (5 bases). Trimming took off 4 bases at V and 8 bases at J, with 21 bases between the two ends. The CDR3 length is 16 residues. CDR1 is MNHNS and CDR2 is SASEGT in the germline V gene. The CDR3 region has the DNA TGTGCCAGCAGTGCTTCCGGGATGTTGGGGGGGTACACCATATATTTT. It yields the protein CASSASGMLGGYTIYF.

The rearrangement uses TRBV2 and TRBJ1-6; D gene uncertain. The germline V gene encodes CDR1 SNHLY and CDR2 FYNNEI. The CDR3 runs to 15 residues. Deletions cut 3 bases from V and 13 bases from J, with 19 bases between. The CDR3 DNA follows: TGTGCCAGCAGTGAGGCGGGAAGCCGCGAAAGTCCCCTCCACTTT. Translation gives CASSEAGSRESPLHF.

This clone was picked up one time. This rearrangement joins TRBV24-1 to TRBJ2-2, with D possibly TRBD1 on 5 matching bases. This CDR3 region has 13 residues. Germline-derived CDR1 and CDR2 are KGHDR and SFDVKD. Trimming left V 3 bases short and J 5 bases short, with 6 bases between. The CDR3 loop is CATSDTGTGELFF. CDR3 bases: TGTGCCACCAGTGATACAGGAACCGGGGAGCTGTTTTTT.

This clone has just a few counts. V is TRBV6-4 and J is TRBJ2-3, with 7 bases fitting TRBD2. Germline values: CDR1 MRHNA, CDR2 SNTAGT. The V segment lost 4 bases and the J segment 2 bases; nucleotides outside the gene matches: 6. This CDR3 contains 15 residues. The CDR3 DNA follows: TGTGCCAGCAGTGCATCAGCGGGGTTCACAGATACGCAGTATTTT. Its translation is CASSASAGFTDTQYF.

This chain links TRBV24-1 with TRBJ1-5, with D unresolved. The germline CDR1 and CDR2 sequences are KGHDR and SFDVKD. V shed 5 bases and J shed 1 base, with 14 bases lying between them. The CDR3 covers 16 residues. Here the CDR3 reads CATSASYGGSNQPQHF. Here the CDR3 DNA reads TGTGCCACCAGTGCATCGTATGGAGGGAGCAATCAGCCCCAGCATTTT.

A single count supports this clone. The rearrangement uses TRBV2 and TRBJ2-7, with D maybe TRBD2 (8 bases). V lost 6 bases to trimming and J lost 0 bases, with 15 bases between them. Germline V gives CDR1 SNHLY, CDR2 FYNNEI. There are 15 residues in the CDR3. The CDR3 sequence is CASRSQGTSSYEQYF. The DNA for the CDR3 is TGTGCCAGCAGATCACAGGGGACTAGCTCCTACGAGCAGTACTTC. The full variable domain, in which reference TRBV2 and TRBJ2-7 provide the parts outside the CDR3, is EPEVTQTPSHQVTQMGQEVILRCVPISNHLYFYWYRQILGQKVEFLVSFYNNEISEKSEIFDDQFSVERPDGSNFTLKIRSTKLEDSAMYFCASRSQGTSSYEQYFGPGTRLTVT.

This chain connects TRBV27 to TRBJ2-1, with 13 bases identical to TRBD2. The V and J ends lost 5 bases and 3 bases, in that order; junction bases with no gene match: 7. CDR3 size: 17 residues. Germline CDR1 and CDR2: MNHEY and SMNVEV (reference sequence). CDR3 region: CASSKGLAGVSYNEQFF. The CDR3 DNA reads as TGTGCCAGCAGTAAAGGACTAGCGGGGGTCAGCTACAATGAGCAGTTCTTC.

The CDR3 sequence: CASSLAGGLTDTQYF. The CDR3 DNA reads TGTGCCAGCAGCTTAGCGGGGGGCCTCACAGATACGCAGTATTTT. This chain links TRBV11-2 with TRBJ2-3; tentatively, D is TRBD2 (7 bases). Germline CDR1 is SGHAT and CDR2 is FQNNGV. The CDR3 runs to 15 residues. Trimming took off 1 base at V and 2 bases at J, with 10 bases between the two ends.

This clone has a single count. The J gene is TRBJ2-2, the V gene TRBV2; D perhaps matches TRBD2 (6 bases). The length of the CDR3 is 12 residues. Trimming removed 7 bases at V and 3 bases at J, with 6 bases between. Germline-derived CDR1 and CDR2 are SNHLY and FYNNEI. The CDR3: CASTGDTGELFF. The DNA for the CDR3 is TGTGCCAGCACGGGGGACACCGGGGAGCTGTTTTTT. The whole variable domain, remainder taken from reference TRBV2 and TRBJ2-2, is EPEVTQTPSHQVTQMGQEVILRCVPISNHLYFYWYRQILGQKVEFLVSFYNNEISEKSEIFDDQFSVERPDGSNFTLKIRSTKLEDSAMYFCASTGDTGELFFGEGSRLTVL.

The chain has TRBV9 and TRBJ1-2; 7 bases line up with TRBD1. The CDR3 runs 15 residues. V gave up 3 bases and J gave up 7 bases; unmatched junction bases: 12. Germline V lookup: CDR1 SGDLS, CDR2 YYNGEE. CDR3 DNA sequence: TGTGCCAGCAGCGCCTGGACAGGCTCCAGGGGTGGCTACACCTTC. This codes for CASSAWTGSRGGYTF.

The rearrangement joins TRBV18 to TRBJ2-7, with D hard to call. Germline assignment: CDR1 KGHSH and CDR2 LQKENI. This CDR3 contains 11 residues. Between the trimmed V and J ends, which lost 5 bases and 7 bases, there was a span of 9 bases. CDR3 sequence reads: CASSNRDEQYF. CDR3 DNA sequence: TGTGCCAGCTCAAACAGAGATGAGCAGTACTTC.

The rearrangement joins TRBV7-2 to TRBJ2-5; TRBD1 is a possible D gene (6 bases). Germline CDR1 SGHTA, CDR2 FQGNSA. The CDR3 has 13 amino acids. Between the trimmed V and J ends, which lost 5 bases and 5 bases, there was a span of 12 bases. The CDR3 DNA reads TGTGCCAGCAGCAACGGACAGTGGGAGACCCAGTACTTC. The encoded protein is CASSNGQWETQYF.

The V gene is TRBV28, the J gene TRBJ2-7; maybe TRBD2 (5 bases). The length of the CDR3 is 14 residues. Germline values: CDR1 MDHEN, CDR2 SYDVKM. The germline V and J ends were trimmed by 7 bases and 1 base, with 14 bases remaining between them. CDR3 protein: CASNSRGESYEQYF. CDR3 DNA sequence: TGTGCCAGCAATTCACGGGGTGAATCCTACGAGCAGTACTTC.

V gene TRBV5-1 combines with J gene TRBJ1-1; a possible D gene is TRBD1 (6 bases). V was shortened by 3 bases and J by 1 base, with 16 bases between the two germline ends. From germline, CDR1 is SGHRS and CDR2 YFSETQ. The CDR3 covers 16 residues. CDR3 sequence: CASSWGGRQPNTEAFF. CDR3 coding DNA: TGCGCCAGCAGCTGGGGGGGCCGACAGCCGAACACTGAAGCTTTCTTT.

V and J are TRBV5-5 and TRBJ1-4, with a weak D call TRBD1 (5 bases). The CDR3 runs 15 residues. V lost 4 bases and J 3 bases, leaving 13 bases between the germline ends. Looked up from germline, CDR1 is SGHKS and CDR2 is YYEKEE (reference sequence). The CDR3 sequence is CASSIAAGPNEKLFF. DNA of the CDR3: TGTGCCAGCAGCATCGCGGCGGGGCCTAATGAAAAACTGTTTTTT.

The rearrangement links TRBV29-1 to TRBJ1-5, with 10 bases matching TRBD1. The ends lost 8 bases at V and 0 bases at J; junction bases unmatched: 13. The CDR3 extends over 17 amino acids. Germline V gene lookup returns CDR1 SQVTM and CDR2 ANQGSEA. The DNA of the CDR3 is TGCAGCTCCACGGGACAGGGGCTTGGGTATAGCAATCAGCCCCAGCATTTT. Its protein is CSSTGQGLGYSNQPQHF. The complete variable domain, with remaining parts taken from reference TRBV29-1 and TRBJ1-5, reads SAVISQKPSRDICQRGTSLTIQCQVDSQVTMMFWYRQQPGQSLTLIATANQGSEATYESGFVIDKFPISRPNLTFSTLTVSNMSPEDSSIYLCSSTGQGLGYSNQPQHFGDGTRLSIL.

This clone occurred once. The chain recombines TRBV2 with TRBJ2-7; TRBD1 might be the D (5 bases). CDR3 length equals 14 residues. Germline V gene data show CDR1 as SNHLY and CDR2 as FYNNEI. V was pared by 4 bases and J by 6 bases, with 16 bases between. CDR3 DNA sequence: TGTGCCAGCAGTGCCGAGACAGAGGCTTCCGAGCAGTACTTC. Protein product: CASSAETEASEQYF.

The J gene is TRBJ1-1, the V gene TRBV18; 11 bases agree with TRBD1. V lost 3 bases, J lost 2 bases, and 2 bases stayed unmatched. The CDR3 has 15 amino acids. The V gene's germline CDR1 is KGHSH and CDR2 LQKENI. The chain's CDR3 is CASSPGTGGNTEAFF. The CDR3 DNA follows: TGTGCCAGCTCACCGGGGACAGGGGGTAACACTGAAGCTTTCTTT.

The gene calls are TRBV9 and TRBJ2-2; 7 bases map to TRBD2. V lost 3 bases, J lost 2 bases, and 7 bases stayed unmatched. The germline V gene has CDR1 SGDLS and CDR2 YYNGEE. The CDR3 has 16 amino acids. The CDR3 nucleotides are TGTGCCAGCAGCGCCTGGGGGGGGTCTAACACCGGGGAGCTGTTTTTT. Its translation: CASSAWGGSNTGELFF.

This clone was picked up a small number of times. This chain joins TRBV20-1 and TRBJ2-7; TRBD1 agrees at 10 bases. The V gene's germline CDR1 is DFQATT and CDR2 SNEGSKA (reference sequence). V was pared by 3 bases and J by 6 bases, with 5 bases of the junction left unmatched. This CDR3 comprises 13 residues. CDR3 loop: CSASRDRGPEQYF. In nucleotides, the CDR3 is TGCAGTGCTAGTCGGGACAGGGGTCCCGAGCAGTACTTC.

This rearrangement joins TRBV29-1 to TRBJ1-2; 7 nucleotides line up with TRBD1. CDR3 length: 17 residues. Germline-derived CDR1 and CDR2 are SQVTM and ANQGSEA. Trimming removed 4 bases from V and 3 bases from J; junction bases left unmatched: 17. In DNA, the CDR3 is TGCAGCGTTGTGGTGCTGATCCCGGGACAGACATACTATGGCTACACCTTC. This translates into CSVVVLIPGQTYYGYTF. Based on the CDR3 plus reference TRBV29-1 and TRBJ1-2, the full variable domain is SAVISQKPSRDICQRGTSLTIQCQVDSQVTMMFWYRQQPGQSLTLIATANQGSEATYESGFVIDKFPISRPNLTFSTLTVSNMSPEDSSIYLCSVVVLIPGQTYYGYTFGSGTRLTVV.

Remarks on this clone: One end of the junction fails to match germline, which may point to a read error. This rearrangement joins TRBV6-6 to TRBJ1-4; D uncertain. CDR1 and CDR2 (germline): MNHNY, SVGAGI (reference sequence). This CDR3 spans 14 amino acids. The CDR3 protein is CASTDSPRAEKLFF. Here the CDR3 DNA reads TGTGCCAGCACCGATTCGCCGCGAGCTGAAAAACTATTTTTT.

The rearrangement joins TRBV7-2 to TRBJ1-2, with 9 bases fitting TRBD1. Losses at the gene ends were 5 bases for V and 7 bases for J; bases not matched to a gene: 14. Per germline, CDR1 SGHTA and CDR2 FQGNSA. The length of the CDR3 is 16 residues. CDR3 nucleotide sequence: TGTGCCAGCAGCCCAGACCCGGGACAGGGTTTAGGTGGCTACACCTTC. This translates into CASSPDPGQGLGGYTF.

The V call is TRBV6-5, the J call TRBJ1-5; TRBD1 agrees at 9 bases. The CDR3 length is 16 residues. From germline, CDR1 is MNHEY and CDR2 SVGAGI. The V segment lost 4 bases and the J segment 4 bases; nucleotides outside the gene matches: 8. The CDR3 nucleotides read TGTGCCAGCAGTTCAACCGGACAGGGGAAAAATCAGCCCCAGCATTTT. It codes for CASSSTGQGKNQPQHF.

The chain links TRBV4-1 to TRBJ1-4, with D possibly being TRBD1 (5 bases). The CDR3 loop spans 15 amino acids. V lost 0 bases and J lost 13, with 18 bases in between. Germline V gene data show CDR1 as MGHRA and CDR2 as YSYEKL. The CDR3 sequence: CASSQDPLVRARLFF. In DNA, the CDR3 is TGCGCCAGCAGCCAAGACCCGCTCGTCAGGGCACGACTGTTTTTT.

The chain combines TRBV11-3 with TRBJ2-1, with a tentative D call TRBD2 (5 bases). The CDR3 is made up of 16 amino acids. Trimming shortened V by 8 bases and J by 6 bases, and 23 bases separated the two germline ends. Germline lookup yields CDR1 SGHNT and CDR2 YENEEA. CDR3 sequence (DNA): TGTGCCAGCGGTACCTCCGCGCGGTTCGGAGGCAATGAGCAGTTCTTC. Protein product: CASGTSARFGGNEQFF.

The chain couples TRBV27 to TRBJ1-1, with a tentative D call TRBD1 (6 bases). This CDR3 has 14 amino acids. Trimming shortened V by 3 bases and J by 1 base, and 9 bases separated the two germline ends. The germline CDR1 and CDR2 sequences are MNHEY and SMNVEV (reference sequence). The CDR3 coding sequence is TGTGCCAGCAGTTTGACAGGAGGGAACACTGAAGCTTTCTTT. The encoded protein is CASSLTGGNTEAFF.

The chain employs TRBV14 and TRBJ1-2, with a weak D call TRBD1 (6 bases). The germline CDR1 and CDR2 sequences are SGHDN and FVKESK. V lost 1 base, J lost 8 bases, and 17 bases lay in between. The CDR3 spans 15 residues. CDR3 residues: CASSQVPLTGEGYTF. Written as DNA, the CDR3 is TGTGCCAGCAGCCAAGTACCTTTGACAGGCGAAGGCTACACCTTC.

The rearrangement uses TRBV3-1 (or the pseudogene TRBV3-2) and TRBJ1-1; D not resolved. V lost 5 bases and J lost 4, with 11 bases in between. The CDR3 contains 13 residues. Per the germline V gene, CDR1 is LGHDT and CDR2 is YNNKEL (reference sequence). DNA of the CDR3: TGTGCCAGCAGCGCCCTAGCTACCACTGAAGCTTTCTTT. It codes for CASSALATTEAFF.

This clone was observed a single time. J is TRBJ1-4 and V is TRBV6-2 or TRBV6-3; TRBD1 might be the D (5 bases). V lost 2 bases, J lost 2 bases, and 12 bases lay in between. The germline CDR1 and CDR2 sequences are MNHEY and SVGEGT. The CDR3 spans 16 residues. The CDR3 is CASSYRRGRTNEKLFF. DNA of the CDR3: TGTGCCAGCAGTTACAGAAGGGGTCGCACTAATGAAAAACTGTTTTTT.